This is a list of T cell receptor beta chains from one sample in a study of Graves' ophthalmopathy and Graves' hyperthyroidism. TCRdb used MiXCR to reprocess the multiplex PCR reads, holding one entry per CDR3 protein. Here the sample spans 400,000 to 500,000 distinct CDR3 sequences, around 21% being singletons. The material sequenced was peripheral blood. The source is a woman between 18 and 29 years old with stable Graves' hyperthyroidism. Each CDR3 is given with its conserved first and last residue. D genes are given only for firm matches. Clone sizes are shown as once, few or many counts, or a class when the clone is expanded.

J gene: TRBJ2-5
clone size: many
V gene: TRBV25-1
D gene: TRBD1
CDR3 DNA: TGTGCCAGCAGTGATCGAGGGGGCGCGAAGACCCAGTACTTC
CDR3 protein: CASSDRGGAKTQYF

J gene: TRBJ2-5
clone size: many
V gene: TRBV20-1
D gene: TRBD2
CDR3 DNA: TGCAGTGCTAGTGGCCGACTAGCGGGAGAGACCCAGTACTTC
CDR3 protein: CSASGRLAGETQYF

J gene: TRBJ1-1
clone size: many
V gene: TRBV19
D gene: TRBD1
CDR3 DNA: TGTGCCAGTGACAATCCCGGGACAGGGGGCACTGAAGCTTTCTTT
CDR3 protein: CASDNPGTGGTEAFF

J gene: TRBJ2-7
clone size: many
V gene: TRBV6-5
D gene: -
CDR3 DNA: TGTGCCAGCAGCCGGGTTTCCTCCTACGAGCAGTACTTC
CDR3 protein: CASSRVSSYEQYF

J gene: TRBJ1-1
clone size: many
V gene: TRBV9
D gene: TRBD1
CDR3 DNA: TGTGCCAGCAGCGCAAGGGACAGGGGAAGGAACACTGAAGCTTTCTTT
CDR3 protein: CASSARDRGRNTEAFF

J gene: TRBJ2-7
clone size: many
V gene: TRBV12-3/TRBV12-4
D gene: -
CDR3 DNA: TGTGCCAGCAGTTCGACACTAGGGAACGAGCAGTGCTTC
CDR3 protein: CASSSTLGNEQCF

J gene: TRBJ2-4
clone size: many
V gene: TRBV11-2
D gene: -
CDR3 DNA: TGTGCCAGCAGCTTAGAAATGACTTCTTATCTAGCCAAAAACATTCAGTACTTC
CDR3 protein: CASSLEMTSYLAKNIQYF

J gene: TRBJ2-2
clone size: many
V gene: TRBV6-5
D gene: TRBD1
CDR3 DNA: TGTGCCAGCAGTTACTCGAAACTAGAGACAGGGACCGGGGAGCTGTTTTTT
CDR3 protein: CASSYSKLETGTGELFF

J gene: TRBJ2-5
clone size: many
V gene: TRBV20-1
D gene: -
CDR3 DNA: TGCAGTGCTAGGGGAAGCCCCATGGAAGAGACCCAGTACTTC
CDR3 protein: CSARGSPMEETQYF

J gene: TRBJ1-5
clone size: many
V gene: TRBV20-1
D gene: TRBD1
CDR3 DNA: TGCAGTGCTTCCCAAAGGCTTAGGACAGGGGGCAATCAGCCCCAGCATTTT
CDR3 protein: CSASQRLRTGGNQPQHF

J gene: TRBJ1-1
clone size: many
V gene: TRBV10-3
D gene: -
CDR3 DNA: TGTGCCATCAGTGAGTCGAGGGGGGGGCGCGGAACTGAAGCTTTCTTT
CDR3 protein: CAISESRGGRGTEAFF

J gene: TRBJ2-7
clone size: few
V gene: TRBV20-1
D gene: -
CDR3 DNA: TGCAGTGCTAGAGATCTCGAGGGAGGCTCCTACGAGCAGTACTTC
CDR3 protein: CSARDLEGGSYEQYF